The present entry profiles one T cell receptor (beta chain) with its context. Its antigen is not known. CDR3 length: 12 residues. The germline V gene encodes CDR1 MRHNA and CDR2 SNTAGT. It was by 5'RACE template switching with UMIs that TCR beta cDNA was made. TCRdb reanalyzed the 5' RACE reads, giving one entry per CDR3 protein sequence and no DNA. In all, the sample yields 440,000 or so distinct CDR3 sequences. These data originate in a study of T cells expressing NK-cell markers. Study context: The eight sequenced donors comprised seven who were HCMV-seropositive and one who was seronegative.

Study-level findings and limits: The CD3+CD56-NKG2C+ fraction of several donors was also led by these clonotypes. The study found dominant NKG2C+ clonotypes at about 1.0-7.5% of CD8+ T cells in about six donors.

The source material was blood T cells: a sorted CD56 or NKG2C T cell subset, CD4+ or CD8+ T cells, or bulk PBMC T cells (not recorded which). The clonotype was recovered from a woman aged 18-69 years in good health. The rearrangement joins TRBV6-4 to TRBJ1-2; the D gene TCRdb calls, TRBD1, cannot be checked with no DNA. CDR3 sequence: CASRVGGGGYTF.